This T cell receptor beta chain was found in a study of T cells after yellow fever vaccination (dated by TCRdb to the late 2010s). In the study overall: The SMART-Seq v4 Ultra Low Input RNA kit was used to prepare libraries from fractions with low cell numbers. To follow T-cell clones before and after both primary and booster YFV17D yellow fever vaccination, bulk TCR alpha and beta repertoires underwent longitudinal sequencing. Two healthy male donors made up the cohort, one aged 18 to 29 years and the other aged 30 to 40 years. Blood was collected at multiple timepoints before and after primary and secondary immunization, and bulk PBMC replicates and cell subsets were isolated. General findings and caveats noted by the study authors: Compared with the primary T-cell response, the secondary T-cell response was weaker but faster, peaking on day 5 rather than day 15. Most clones expanded after primary vaccination were re-detected after the booster (almost 97% of CD4 and roughly 85% of CD8), suggesting broad memory maintenance. Only a couple of donors were included in the study, so the extent to which the findings can be generalized is limited. FACS-sorted repertoires could contain abundant contaminating clonotypes from the bulk population, so computational filtering was required. A small fraction of clonotypes appeared in both the CD4 and CD8 compartments, likely as a result of convergent recombination.

The sample's treatment or condition label is to be understood as: live attenuated yellow fever vaccine strain. At each blood-draw timepoint, two biological replicates of bulk PBMCs were collected. PBMCs were isolated from peripheral blood using a standard Ficoll-Paque protocol. TriZol was used to extract RNA from bulk PBMCs, CD4 and CD8 fractions, and dextramer-positive and dextramer-negative fractions. This clonotype came up many times. The antigen it binds to is not known. No base qualities exist here, and no much larger clone lies one base off it. Including cysteine and valine, the CDR3 has 13 amino acids. Only CDR3 DNA remains: 39 bases, in frame from the first base. The germline V gene gives CDR1 as SGHTA and CDR2 as FQGNSA. The instrument was an Illumina NovaSeq 6000. TCR cDNA was synthesized by 5'RACE template switching, through which a universal primer site and unique molecular identifiers were introduced. cDNA synthesis was primed from both the TCR alpha and TCR beta constant segments. Library amplification involved two PCR steps, and the second step added sample barcodes and sequencing adapters. Sequencing of libraries was done on Illumina HiSeq 2500 (2x100 bp) or NovaSeq (2x150 bp). The authors' pipeline ran thus. MIGEC was used to demultiplex reads and collapse the reads into UMI consensus sequences, and MiXCR was used for V(D)J alignment. Vaccine-responding clonotypes were identified with edgeR using replicate PBMC samples, with FDR below 0.01 and a log2 fold change above 5 up to day 15 being required. Each bulk clonotype was labeled CD4 or CD8 based on which sequenced repertoire, CD4 or CD8, contained the clonotype at higher abundance. The public sequencing data were trimmed at Q25 with fastp and processed into clonotypes with MiXCR by TCRdb, which kept only in-frame beta chains. Each CDR3 protein gets just one entry, which takes the most common genes and DNA from the rows behind it. Here the V and J calls rest on TCRdb's processing, not on the authors' analysis. Within this sample are hundreds of thousands of distinct CDR3 sequences, with approximately 4% of them counted one time only. The ten top clones hold about 26% of the sample.

The source is a man between 18 and 29 years old who received the YFV17D yellow fever vaccine. The input for sequencing was PBMCs, taken 5 days after the yellow fever booster vaccination. The sequence links TRBV7-2 to TRBJ2-7; TRBD2 is a weak D gene call, 5 bases matching. The CDR3 protein is CASSLGSGYEQYV. The bases are TGTGCCAGCAGTTTAGGGAGCGGCTACGAGCAGTACGTC.